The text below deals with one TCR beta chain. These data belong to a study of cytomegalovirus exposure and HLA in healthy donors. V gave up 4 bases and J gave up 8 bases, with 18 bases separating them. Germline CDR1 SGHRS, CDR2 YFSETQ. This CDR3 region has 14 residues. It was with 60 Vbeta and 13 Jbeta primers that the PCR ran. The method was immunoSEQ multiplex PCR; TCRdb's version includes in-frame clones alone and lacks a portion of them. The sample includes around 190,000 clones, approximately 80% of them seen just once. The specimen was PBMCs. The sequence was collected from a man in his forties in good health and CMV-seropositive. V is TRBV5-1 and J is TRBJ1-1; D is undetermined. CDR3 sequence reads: CASSPGAGEEEAFF. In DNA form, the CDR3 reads TGCGCCAGCAGCCCTGGAGCGGGTGAGGAGGAAGCTTTCTTT.